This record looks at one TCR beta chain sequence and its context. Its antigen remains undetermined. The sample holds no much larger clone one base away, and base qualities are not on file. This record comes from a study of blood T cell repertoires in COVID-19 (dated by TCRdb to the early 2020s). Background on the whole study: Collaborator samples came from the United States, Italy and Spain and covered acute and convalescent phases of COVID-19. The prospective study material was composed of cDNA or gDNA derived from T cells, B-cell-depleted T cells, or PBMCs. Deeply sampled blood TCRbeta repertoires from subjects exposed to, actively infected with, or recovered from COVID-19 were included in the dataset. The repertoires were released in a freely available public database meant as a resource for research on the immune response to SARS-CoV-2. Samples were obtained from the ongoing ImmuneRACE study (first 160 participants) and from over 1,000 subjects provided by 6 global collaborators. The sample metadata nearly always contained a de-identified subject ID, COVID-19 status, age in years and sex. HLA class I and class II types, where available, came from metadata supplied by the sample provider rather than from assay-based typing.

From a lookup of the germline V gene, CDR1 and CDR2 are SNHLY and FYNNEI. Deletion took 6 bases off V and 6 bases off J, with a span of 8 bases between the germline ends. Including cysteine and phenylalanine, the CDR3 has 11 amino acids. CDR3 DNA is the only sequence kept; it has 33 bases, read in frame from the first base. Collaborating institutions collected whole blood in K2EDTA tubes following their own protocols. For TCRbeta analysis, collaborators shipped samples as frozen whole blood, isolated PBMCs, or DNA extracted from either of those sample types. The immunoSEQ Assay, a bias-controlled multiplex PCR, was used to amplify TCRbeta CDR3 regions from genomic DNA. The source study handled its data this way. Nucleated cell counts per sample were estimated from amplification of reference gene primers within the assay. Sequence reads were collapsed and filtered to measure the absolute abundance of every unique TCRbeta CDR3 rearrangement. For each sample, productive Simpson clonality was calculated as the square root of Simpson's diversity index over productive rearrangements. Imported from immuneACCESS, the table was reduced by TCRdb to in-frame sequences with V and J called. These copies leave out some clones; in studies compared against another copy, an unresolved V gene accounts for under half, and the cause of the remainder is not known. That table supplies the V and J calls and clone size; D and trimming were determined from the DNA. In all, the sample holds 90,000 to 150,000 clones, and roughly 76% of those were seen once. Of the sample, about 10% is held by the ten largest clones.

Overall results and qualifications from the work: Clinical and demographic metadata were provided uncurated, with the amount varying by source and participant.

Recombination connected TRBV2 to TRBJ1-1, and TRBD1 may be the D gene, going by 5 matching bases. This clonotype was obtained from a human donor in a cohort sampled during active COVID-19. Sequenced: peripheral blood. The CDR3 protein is CASRMTAEAFF. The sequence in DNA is TGTGCCAGCAGAATGACAGCTGAAGCTTTCTTT.